This T cell receptor (beta chain) was identified in a study of OX40 agonist ivuxolimab in advanced cancers. Context from the whole study: Ivuxolimab was an agonistic, fully human IgG2 monoclonal antibody directed against OX40 (CD134), a costimulatory receptor. Intravenous ivuxolimab was administered to patients every 2 weeks at six dose levels: 0.01, 0.1, 0.3, 1.5, 3 and 10 mg/kg. Of the approximately 53 patients in dose escalation, around 20 had hepatocellular carcinoma, about 15 had melanoma, 9 had renal cell carcinoma and 9 had head and neck cancer. In the dose-escalation cohort, around 80% of patients were male, and the mean age was 60 years with a range of about 20 to 90. Prior anti-PD-1, anti-PD-L1 or anti-CTLA-4 therapy was permitted, and 30% to 50% of dose-escalation patients had received checkpoint inhibitors. Partial responses occurred in three dose-escalation patients: two with cutaneous melanoma and one with hepatocellular carcinoma. The point of sequencing TCRbeta in the periphery was to test whether ivuxolimab changed TCR sequence diversity and drove clonal T-cell expansion. The paper describes the monotherapy dose-escalation part (N of about 52 patients) of the phase I trial of ivuxolimab.

The trial excluded patients who had a history of autoimmune disease or who were on systemic immunosuppression. Peripheral blood for TCR sequencing was collected from all dose cohorts at baseline, on cycle 4 day 1, and on cycle 7 day 1. Samples were obtained from an open-label, multicenter, first-in-human phase I dose-escalation trial of ivuxolimab. The trial enrolled adults with locally advanced or metastatic head and neck squamous cell, hepatocellular, melanoma or renal cell carcinoma. CD4+ and CD8+ T cells were sorted separately from peripheral blood before TCR sequencing. Notes on this clone: This clone's antigen is unknown. Per-base quality was not reported, and no clone a single base away is much larger than it.

Genomic DNA was isolated from the sorted cells so that the TCRbeta CDR3 region could be sequenced. TCRbeta CDR3 regions were sequenced using the immunoSEQ Assay. TCRdb provides this immuneACCESS table in a form limited to in-frame rearrangements. Some clones are lacking; in checked studies, under half of them reflect an unresolved V gene, and why the rest are absent is not known. This sample lists some 68,000 clones; 83% were detected once. The top ten clones comprise 1.4% to 1.5% of the sample. The paper as a whole reports these results and caveats: Partial responders in the 0.1-3.0 mg/kg groups had among the lowest normalized peripheral clonal expansion, especially among CD8+ T cells. At doses of 0.1 to 3.0 mg/kg, clonal expansion of both CD4+ and CD8+ T cells in blood was seen between baseline and week 6. Low levels of normalized T-cell clonal expansion were also seen in some patients who did not respond. The antigen specificity of the clonally expanded peripheral T cells was not determined. After ivuxolimab, more expanded clones were found on average in CD8+ T cells than in CD4+ T cells.

V trim: 6 bases; J trim: 3 bases; unmatched bases: 10. Per the germline V gene, SNHLY is the CDR1 and FYNNEI is the CDR2. The CDR3 covers 16 residues, taking in both the cysteine and the phenylalanine. Just CDR3 DNA is preserved here, 48 bases in frame from base 1. This sequence uses TRBV2 and TRBJ2-3; TRBD2 lines up with 9 middle nucleotides. The receptor was derived from an adult with an advanced solid tumor such as melanoma, head and neck, liver or kidney cancer. Sequenced here: CD4+ or CD8+ T cells sorted from blood, sampled in a trial of the OX40 agonist ivuxolimab. The sequence in DNA is TGTGCCAGCAGGGGATTTAGCGGGGGTCTGACAGATACGCAGTATTTT. Its protein product is CASRGFSGGLTDTQYF.